This TCR beta chain was sequenced in a study of blood T cell repertoires in COVID-19. Overall study: Researchers got acute and convalescent COVID-19 samples from the United States, Italy and Spain. In each case, the material was cDNA or gDNA derived from T cells, B-cell-depleted T cells, or PBMCs.

The CDR3 covers 15 residues. The germline CDR1 and CDR2 sequences are SGHDT and YYEEEE. V lost 4 bases to trimming and J lost 4 bases; unmatched junction nucleotides: 7. In the original analysis: Estimation of nucleated cell counts relied on the amplification of reference gene primers. Clones were read by immunoSEQ multiplex PCR, and TCRdb kept only the in-frame ones, dropping some. Clonal size and the V and J genes are those of that table, whereas D and trimming came from the DNA. The top ten hold about 18% of the sample, which has about 200,000 clones, about 88% seen once. Seattle patients were enrolled during active infection and followed longitudinally.

The TCR was taken from a man aged 45-65 years with COVID-19, enrolled during active disease. The sequencing sample was made of peripheral blood. The V call is TRBV5-6, the J call TRBJ1-4, with 7 bases identical to TRBD1. The CDR3 coding sequence is TGTGCCAGCAGCAGCCGGGACAGCAGTAATGAAAAACTGTTTTTT. This sequence encodes CASSSRDSSNEKLFF.